This record concerns one TCR beta chain sequence. Antigen: not known. The source of the sample is a study of cytomegalovirus exposure and HLA in healthy donors. The study's findings and limits: V- and J-gene trimming in TCR beta was tied to a missense DCLRE1C variant by an analysis performed later. A later analysis linked 16,951 TCR beta sequences to HLA alleles at 0.05 false discovery rate.

Use of 60 Vbeta and 13 Jbeta primers characterized the PCR. Repertoires were generated with immunoSEQ multiplex PCR, while TCRdb's copy carries only in-frame clones and drops some. The sample gives 200,000 to 300,000 clones, almost 85% of which show up once; 2% is in the top ten. CDR1 is SGHVS and CDR2 is FNYEAQ in the germline V gene. V was trimmed by 1 base and J by 0 bases, leaving 10 bases between them. The CDR3 is 16 amino acids. The sample taken for sequencing was PBMCs. The TCR sequence derives from a middle-aged woman in good health and CMV-seropositive. The chain employs TRBV7-6 and TRBJ1-5; no clear D gene. Written as DNA, the CDR3 is TGTGCCAGCAGCTTAGGGATGCGGGATAGCAATCAGCCCCAGCATTTT. Translating it yields CASSLGMRDSNQPQHF.